These 20 T cell receptor beta chains originate from one sample sequenced in a study of T cell responses to AZD1222 COVID-19 vaccine. Some clones are missing from TCRdb's copy, which holds only in-frame ones; the method was immunoSEQ multiplex PCR. The sample holds more than 85,000 clones; around 90% are singletons and the top ten take about 7.5%. Sequencing used peripheral blood, obtained on day 0 of AZD1222 vaccination. The receptors stem from an adult in good health.

V gene TRBV2 combines with J gene TRBJ2-6; TRBD1 aligns across 10 bases. The CDR3 consists of 17 residues. Germline CDR1 and CDR2: SNHLY and FYNNEI. J was trimmed by 2 bases and V by 2 bases; bases with no gene match: 3. CDR3 protein: CASSETTGGAGANVLTF. The CDR3 region has the DNA TGTGCCAGCAGTGAAACGACAGGGGGCGCTGGGGCCAACGTCCTGACTTTC.

The chain uses TRBV7-2 and TRBJ2-3, with a possible D match to TRBD2 (5 bases). CDR3 size: 15 residues. V lost 5 bases to trimming and J lost 7 bases, with 19 bases between them. In germline, CDR1 is SGHTA, CDR2 FQGNSA. The CDR3 DNA reads as TGTGCCAGCAGCCCCCAGGAAGCCCACGGGAATACGCAGTATTTT. Its translation is CASSPQEAHGNTQYF.

The V and J genes are TRBV6-5 and TRBJ1-1; the D gene is possibly TRBD1 (5 bases). V shed 4 bases and J shed 4 bases, with 16 bases lying between them. This CDR3 is 15 amino acids long. Per germline, CDR1 MNHEY and CDR2 SVGAGI. Written as DNA, the CDR3 is TGTGCCAGCAGTTTTGGGACGAGGGCAGTCACTGAAGCTTTCTTT. The encoded protein is CASSFGTRAVTEAFF.

The chain has TRBV9 and TRBJ2-7; 11 bases are shared with TRBD2. CDR1 and CDR2 from the germline V gene are SGDLS and YYNGEE. The CDR3 covers 17 residues. V lost 3 bases and J lost 2; bases outside the gene matches: 10. CDR3 coding DNA: TGTGCCAGCAGCGCGGAAGTGGGGACTAGCGGACCCTACGAGCAGTACTTC. Translating it yields CASSAEVGTSGPYEQYF.

This rearrangement joins TRBV4-2 to TRBJ2-5; 10 positions agree with TRBD1. Germline assignment: CDR1 LGHNA and CDR2 YNFKEQ. V trimming: 4 bases; J trimming: 5 bases; junction bases outside the gene matches: 13. This CDR3 comprises 17 residues. The CDR3 reads CASSPLGGTGARETQYF. CDR3 in DNA: TGTGCCAGCAGCCCTCTGGGCGGGACAGGGGCGCGGGAGACCCAGTACTTC.

This clone was picked up a small number of times. The genes are TRBV12-5 and TRBJ1-5; 9 nucleotides agree with TRBD1. Germline V lookup: CDR1 LGHNT, CDR2 FRNRAP. CDR3 length: 13 residues. Germline trimming cut 4 bases from V and 5 bases from J; bases unmatched to any gene: 0. Here the CDR3 DNA reads TGTGCTAGTGGTTGGGACAGGGATCAGCCCCAGCATTTT. Its protein is CASGWDRDQPQHF.

This chain uses TRBV12-3 or TRBV12-4 with TRBJ2-7, with TRBD1 as a possible D gene (5 bases). The CDR3 loop spans 12 amino acids. Trimming removed 3 bases from V and 2 bases from J, with 5 bases in between. The chain's CDR3 is CASSFRAYEQYF. The CDR3 nucleotides read TGTGCCAGCAGTTTCAGGGCCTACGAGCAGTACTTC.

About this clone itself: An end of the junction differs from the germline gene, which may be a read error. The gene calls are TRBV6-1 and TRBJ2-1, with 13 bases fitting TRBD2. This CDR3 spans 16 amino acids. Germline values: CDR1 MNHNS, CDR2 SASEGT. CDR3 nucleotide sequence: TGTGCCAGCACTGAACTAGCGGGGGGGAGGGTCAATGAGCAGTTCTTC. Translation gives CASTELAGGRVNEQFF.

This clone was picked up one time. CDR3 sequence reads: CASSNRGTQWITEAFF. DNA for the CDR3: TGCGCCAGCAGCAACCGGGGGACCCAGTGGATCACTGAAGCTTTCTTT. The V call is TRBV4-1, the J call TRBJ1-1, with D maybe TRBD1 (5 bases). There are 16 residues in the CDR3. Trimming pared 5 bases from V and 4 bases from J, leaving 20 bases between. Germline CDR1 and CDR2: MGHRA and YSYEKL.

The chain employs TRBV10-3 and TRBJ2-2; 7 bases are a match to TRBD1. V was pared by 10 bases and J by 1 base, with 9 bases of the junction left unmatched. CDR1 is ENHRY and CDR2 is SYGVKD in the germline V gene. This CDR3 is built from 15 residues. The CDR3 here is CATEDRFMNTGELFF. The DNA for the CDR3 is TGTGCCACCGAGGACAGGTTCATGAACACCGGGGAGCTGTTTTTT.

The V gene is TRBV4-3, the J gene TRBJ1-4; weak D call: TRBD1 (6 bases). There are 20 residues in the CDR3. Germline V CDR1 and CDR2: LGHNA, YSLEER. The ends were cut back, 4 bases at V and 6 bases at J, with 30 bases in the middle. CDR3 sequence (DNA): TGCGCCAGCAGCCTTATAAACAGGGCCCCTGACGGACCGGTGGATGAAAAACTGTTTTTT. Its protein product is CASSLINRAPDGPVDEKLFF.

J is TRBJ2-7 and V is TRBV7-8; D gene ambiguous. Trimming left V 5 bases short and J 6 bases short, with 14 bases between. The CDR3 sequence is 13 residues long. Germline V gene lookup returns CDR1 SGHVS and CDR2 FQNEAQ. CDR3 DNA sequence: TGTGCCAGCAGCCCCCACTCGGGCCGCGAGCAGTACTTC. This gives the protein CASSPHSGREQYF.

The chain couples TRBV6-4 to TRBJ2-3; 10 bases are shared with TRBD1. J lost 4 bases, V lost 4 bases, and 2 bases had no gene match. CDR1 is MRHNA, CDR2 SNTAGT, per germline. The CDR3 covers 14 residues. Here the CDR3 reads CASSGGQGADTQYF. The DNA for the CDR3 is TGTGCCAGCAGTGGCGGACAGGGGGCAGATACGCAGTATTTT.

The chain links TRBV28 to TRBJ2-7; 7 bases are shared with TRBD2. The germline gives CDR1 MDHEN, CDR2 SYDVKM. CDR3 length equals 15 residues. The junction had 9 bases not matched to a gene; V was cut back by 3 bases and J by 4 bases. CDR3 coding DNA: TGTGCCAGCAGTTTGGTTATCGGGGGGTTGTACGAGCAGTACTTC. It codes for CASSLVIGGLYEQYF. Together with reference TRBV28 and TRBJ2-7, the CDR3 gives the full variable domain: DVKVTQSSRYLVKRTGEKVFLECVQDMDHENMFWYRQDPGLGLRLIYFSYDVKMKEKGDIPEGYSVSREKKERFSLILESASTNQTSMYLCASSLVIGGLYEQYFGPGTRLTVT.

The chain links TRBV2 to TRBJ1-1, with unresolved D. This CDR3 contains 13 residues. V was clipped by 5 bases and J by 0 bases, with 7 bases between them. Germline V gene lookup returns CDR1 SNHLY and CDR2 FYNNEI. DNA of the CDR3: TGTGCCAGCAGTAAAGATGTGAACACTGAAGCTTTCTTT. Translation gives CASSKDVNTEAFF.

This chain connects TRBV11-1 to TRBJ1-2; D unresolved. From germline, CDR1 is SGHAT and CDR2 FQDESV (reference sequence). CDR3 length: 14 amino acids. V was shortened by 6 bases and J by 2 bases, with 13 bases between the two germline ends. The CDR3 DNA reads TGTGCCAGCAGTCCCGGTAGACCGAACTATGGCTACACCTTC. Its translation: CASSPGRPNYGYTF.

This rearrangement joins TRBV20-1 to TRBJ1-2; perhaps TRBD1 as D (6 bases). The CDR3 totals 13 residues. The germline V and J ends were trimmed by 4 bases and 4 bases, with 13 bases remaining between them. Germline lookup yields CDR1 DFQATT and CDR2 SNEGSKA (reference sequence). CDR3 loop: CSANEGGVYGYTF. In DNA, the CDR3 is TGCAGTGCTAATGAAGGGGGAGTCTATGGCTACACCTTC.

The chain uses TRBV6-5 and TRBJ1-4, with D possibly TRBD1 on 5 matching bases. CDR3 length: 16 amino acids. The germline CDR1 and CDR2 sequences are MNHEY and SVGAGI. V was pared by 0 bases and J by 3 bases, with 11 bases between. The CDR3, as DNA: TGTGCCAGCAGTTACTCGTCCAGGGTAGCTAATGAAAAACTGTTTTTT. Residues: CASSYSSRVANEKLFF.

This sequence joins TRBV5-1 and TRBJ2-3; 8 nucleotides align to TRBD2. After removal of 4 bases from V and 0 bases from J, the junction contained 7 bases not matched to a gene. This CDR3 spans 16 amino acids. CDR1 and CDR2 (germline): SGHRS, YFSETQ. The CDR3 DNA sequence: TGCGCCAGCAGCCCCGGACTAGCCGTGAGCACAGATACGCAGTATTTT. Residues: CASSPGLAVSTDTQYF.

The chain is built from TRBV19 and TRBJ2-2; possibly TRBD2 for D (7 bases). CDR1 and CDR2 (germline): LNHDA, SQIVND (reference sequence). CDR3 length: 15 amino acids. Trimming left V 6 bases short and J 7 bases short, with 18 bases between. The CDR3 spells CASSQPGGLDGELFF. The CDR3 region has the DNA TGTGCCAGTAGCCAACCCGGGGGGCTTGACGGGGAGCTGTTTTTT.